These T cell receptor beta chains were read from a single sample in a study of shared clonotypes between healthy human individuals. Assay: immunoSEQ multiplex PCR; the TCRdb copy retains only in-frame clones and omits some. The data hold some 790,000 clones, with 72% observed a single time. The specimen was memory CD4+ T cells sorted from blood. The receptors shown here come from a woman aged 25-40 years in good health. The CDR3 runs from the conserved cysteine through the conserved F or W. A D gene is named only where the DNA matches it firmly. Size is stated for part of the rows, as once, few or many counts, or as a class when the clone is expanded.

d_gene: TRBD1; j_gene: TRBJ1-3; len: 16; abundance: NA; v_gene: TRBV27; CDR3aa: CASSLRQGYSGNTIYF; CDR3nt: TGTGCCAGCAGTCTTCGACAGGGCTACTCTGGAAACACCATATATTTT
d_gene: NA; j_gene: TRBJ2-1; len: 14; abundance: NA; v_gene: TRBV5-1; CDR3aa: CASSRDGHQNEQFF; CDR3nt: TGCGCCAGCAGCCGAGACGGTCACCAAAATGAGCAGTTCTTC
d_gene: NA; j_gene: TRBJ2-1; len: 13; abundance: NA; v_gene: TRBV9; CDR3aa: CASSRSRDHEQFF; CDR3nt: TGTGCCAGCAGCCGGTCTAGAGACCATGAGCAGTTCTTC
d_gene: TRBD2; j_gene: TRBJ2-5; len: 17; abundance: few; v_gene: TRBV25-1; CDR3aa: CASSEGASGRESETQYF; CDR3nt: TGTGCCAGCAGTGAGGGGGCTAGCGGGAGGGAGAGTGAGACCCAGTACTTC
d_gene: TRBD1; j_gene: TRBJ1-2; len: 15; abundance: NA; v_gene: TRBV10-3; CDR3aa: CAIRNKGQANYGYTF; CDR3nt: TGTGCCATCAGAAATAAGGGACAGGCTAACTATGGCTACACCTTC
d_gene: NA; j_gene: TRBJ2-5; len: 14; abundance: NA; v_gene: TRBV5-5; CDR3aa: CASSFDLGEETQYF; CDR3nt: TGTGCCAGCAGCTTCGACCTCGGCGAAGAGACCCAGTACTTC
d_gene: NA; j_gene: TRBJ1-2; len: 15; abundance: NA; v_gene: TRBV28; CDR3aa: CASGSTGVTGNGYTF; CDR3nt: TGTGCCAGCGGGAGTACGGGAGTAACTGGGAATGGCTACACCTTC
d_gene: TRBD1; j_gene: TRBJ1-2; len: 16; abundance: NA; v_gene: TRBV7-2; CDR3aa: CASSLAGTDSNYGYTF; CDR3nt: TGTGCCAGCAGCTTAGCCGGGACAGATTCTAACTATGGCTACACCTTC
d_gene: TRBD1; j_gene: TRBJ2-1; len: 13; abundance: NA; v_gene: TRBV28; CDR3aa: CASRKTGDNEQFF; CDR3nt: TGTGCCAGCAGGAAGACAGGGGACAATGAGCAGTTCTTC
d_gene: TRBD1; j_gene: TRBJ2-7; len: 13; abundance: NA; v_gene: TRBV5-1; CDR3aa: CASRPTGVVEQYF; CDR3nt: TGCGCCAGCAGACCAACAGGGGTTGTGGAGCAGTACTTC
d_gene: NA; j_gene: TRBJ2-3; len: 13; abundance: NA; v_gene: TRBV7-7; CDR3aa: CASSTYVVDTQYF; CDR3nt: TGTGCCAGCAGCACATACGTGGTGGATACGCAGTATTTT
d_gene: NA; j_gene: TRBJ1-5; len: 14; abundance: NA; v_gene: TRBV7-9; CDR3aa: CASSLSQGNQPQHF; CDR3nt: TGTGCCAGCAGCTTATCCCAAGGCAATCAGCCCCAGCATTTT
d_gene: NA; j_gene: TRBJ2-5; len: 15; abundance: NA; v_gene: TRBV18; CDR3aa: CASSPSVAGQETQYF; CDR3nt: TGTGCCAGCTCCCCCTCCGTGGCGGGGCAAGAGACCCAGTACTTC
d_gene: TRBD2; j_gene: TRBJ2-3; len: 16; abundance: NA; v_gene: TRBV5-1; CDR3aa: CASSLASGLLADTQYF; CDR3nt: TGCGCCAGCAGCTTGGCTAGCGGGCTTTTAGCAGATACGCAGTATTTT
d_gene: NA; j_gene: TRBJ2-6; len: 14; abundance: few; v_gene: TRBV6-5; CDR3aa: CASSWSAGANVLTF; CDR3nt: TGTGCCAGCAGTTGGAGTGCCGGGGCCAACGTCCTGACTTTC
d_gene: NA; j_gene: TRBJ1-2; len: 14; abundance: NA; v_gene: TRBV6-6; CDR3aa: CASSYSRGFDGYTF; CDR3nt: TGTGCCAGCAGTTACTCGAGAGGGTTTGATGGCTACACCTTC
d_gene: TRBD2; j_gene: TRBJ2-1; len: 15; abundance: NA; v_gene: TRBV6-5; CDR3aa: CASRTRLAGDNEQFF; CDR3nt: TGTGCCAGCAGAACACGACTAGCGGGAGACAATGAGCAGTTCTTC
d_gene: TRBD2; j_gene: TRBJ2-1; len: 16; abundance: NA; v_gene: TRBV2; CDR3aa: CASSKRTSGPYNEQFF; CDR3nt: TGTGCCAGCAGTAAAAGGACTAGCGGTCCATACAATGAGCAGTTCTTC
d_gene: TRBD1; j_gene: TRBJ1-4; len: 16; abundance: NA; v_gene: TRBV7-8; CDR3aa: CASSLRQGTTNEKLFF; CDR3nt: TGTGCCAGCAGCCTCAGACAGGGAACAACTAATGAAAAACTGTTTTTT
d_gene: NA; j_gene: TRBJ1-5; len: 15; abundance: NA; v_gene: TRBV5-8; CDR3aa: CASSFLTGSNQPQHF; CDR3nt: TGTGCCAGCAGCTTCTTGACGGGTAGCAATCAGCCCCAGCATTTT
d_gene: NA; j_gene: TRBJ2-5; len: 12; abundance: NA; v_gene: TRBV27; CDR3aa: CASSQDSGTQYF; CDR3nt: TGTGCCAGCAGCCAGGACTCTGGGACCCAGTACTTC
d_gene: NA; j_gene: TRBJ1-2; len: 15; abundance: many; v_gene: TRBV7-9; CDR3aa: CASSSDWARDYGYTF; CDR3nt: TGTGCCAGCAGTTCCGACTGGGCCCGAGACTATGGCTACACCTTC
d_gene: NA; j_gene: TRBJ2-7; len: 10; abundance: NA; v_gene: TRBV20-1; CDR3aa: CSASGAEQYF; CDR3nt: TGCAGTGCTAGTGGGGCAGAGCAGTACTTC
d_gene: NA; j_gene: TRBJ1-4; len: 15; abundance: NA; v_gene: TRBV2; CDR3aa: CASSQNKGNVEKLFF; CDR3nt: TGTGCCAGCAGTCAAAATAAGGGTAACGTTGAAAAACTGTTTTTT
d_gene: TRBD2; j_gene: TRBJ2-5; len: 16; abundance: NA; v_gene: TRBV11-2; CDR3aa: CASSFGTSGSGETQYF; CDR3nt: TGTGCCAGCAGCTTCGGTACTAGCGGGAGTGGAGAGACCCAGTACTTC
d_gene: NA; j_gene: TRBJ2-1; len: 14; abundance: NA; v_gene: TRBV11-2; CDR3aa: CASSLELAANEQFF; CDR3nt: TGTGCCAGCAGCTTGGAATTAGCTGCCAATGAGCAGTTCTTC
d_gene: NA; j_gene: TRBJ2-2; len: 15; abundance: NA; v_gene: TRBV2; CDR3aa: CASSDGTSYTGELFF; CDR3nt: TGTGCCAGCAGTGACGGGACTTCATACACCGGGGAGCTGTTTTTT
d_gene: NA; j_gene: TRBJ1-1; len: 14; abundance: NA; v_gene: TRBV9; CDR3aa: CASSLRGSNTEAFF; CDR3nt: TGTGCCAGCAGCTTGCGGGGGTCGAACACTGAAGCTTTCTTT
d_gene: NA; j_gene: TRBJ2-3; len: 14; abundance: NA; v_gene: TRBV27; CDR3aa: CASSPRVFGDTQYF; CDR3nt: TGTGCCAGCAGCCCCAGGGTCTTCGGAGATACGCAGTATTTT
d_gene: NA; j_gene: TRBJ1-6; len: 14; abundance: few; v_gene: TRBV5-6; CDR3aa: CASSLSLGDSPLHF; CDR3nt: TGTGCCAGCAGCTTGAGTCTGGGAGATTCACCCCTCCACTTT
d_gene: NA; j_gene: TRBJ2-7; len: 15; abundance: NA; v_gene: TRBV7-9; CDR3aa: CASSLAGALSYEQYF; CDR3nt: TGTGCCAGCAGCTTAGCGGGAGCCCTCTCCTACGAGCAGTACTTC
d_gene: NA; j_gene: TRBJ2-7; len: 11; abundance: few; v_gene: TRBV6-6; CDR3aa: CATKTSYEQYF; CDR3nt: TGTGCCACCAAAACATCCTACGAGCAGTACTTC
d_gene: NA; j_gene: TRBJ1-5; len: 13; abundance: NA; v_gene: TRBV29-1; CDR3aa: CSVGTGAGQPQHF; CDR3nt: TGCAGCGTAGGGACGGGGGCCGGGCAGCCCCAGCATTTT
d_gene: NA; j_gene: TRBJ2-1; len: 15; abundance: many; v_gene: TRBV7-9; CDR3aa: CASSLGLAPSTEQFF; CDR3nt: TGTGCCAGCAGCTTAGGATTAGCGCCAAGCACGGAGCAGTTCTTC
d_gene: TRBD2; j_gene: TRBJ2-7; len: 14; abundance: NA; v_gene: TRBV7-3; CDR3aa: CASSRAGGPYEQYF; CDR3nt: TGTGCCAGCAGCCGTGCGGGGGGGCCCTACGAGCAGTACTTC
d_gene: NA; j_gene: TRBJ2-2; len: 13; abundance: NA; v_gene: TRBV19; CDR3aa: CASSKQESGELFF; CDR3nt: TGTGCCAGTAGTAAACAGGAATCCGGGGAGCTGTTTTTT
d_gene: NA; j_gene: TRBJ2-3; len: 15; abundance: NA; v_gene: TRBV11-2; CDR3aa: CASSSRGSETDTQYF; CDR3nt: TGTGCCAGCAGCTCGCGGGGTAGCGAGACAGATACGCAGTATTTT
d_gene: NA; j_gene: TRBJ2-7; len: 14; abundance: NA; v_gene: TRBV18; CDR3aa: CASSPRQELYEQYF; CDR3nt: TGTGCCAGCTCACCACGACAGGAACTTTACGAGCAGTACTTC
d_gene: TRBD2; j_gene: TRBJ2-3; len: 21; abundance: many; v_gene: TRBV5-1; CDR3aa: CASSRGHGTGTSGRRTDTQYF; CDR3nt: TGCGCCAGCAGCCGGGGCCACGGAACCGGGACTAGCGGGAGACGCACAGATACGCAGTATTTT
d_gene: NA; j_gene: TRBJ2-5; len: 12; abundance: NA; v_gene: TRBV28; CDR3aa: CASTDGGETQYF; CDR3nt: TGTGCCAGCACCGACGGGGGAGAGACCCAGTACTTC